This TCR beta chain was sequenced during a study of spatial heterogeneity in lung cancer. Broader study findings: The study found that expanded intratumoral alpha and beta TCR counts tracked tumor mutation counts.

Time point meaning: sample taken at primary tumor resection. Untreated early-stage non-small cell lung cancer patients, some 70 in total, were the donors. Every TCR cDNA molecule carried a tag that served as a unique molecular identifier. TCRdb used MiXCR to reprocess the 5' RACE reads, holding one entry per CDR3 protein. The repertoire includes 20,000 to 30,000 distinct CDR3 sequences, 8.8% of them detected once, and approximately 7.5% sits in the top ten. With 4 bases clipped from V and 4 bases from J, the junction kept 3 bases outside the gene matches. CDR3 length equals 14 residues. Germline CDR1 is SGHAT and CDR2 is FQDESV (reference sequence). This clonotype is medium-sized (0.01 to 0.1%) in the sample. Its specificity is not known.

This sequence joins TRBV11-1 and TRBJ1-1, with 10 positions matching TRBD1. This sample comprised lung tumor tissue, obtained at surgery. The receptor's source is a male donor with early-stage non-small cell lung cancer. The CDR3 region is CASSSRTGGTEAFF. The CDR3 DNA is TGTGCCAGCAGCTCTCGGACAGGGGGCACTGAAGCTTTCTTT.